This TCR beta chain was retrieved from a study of prognosis after radiotherapy for stage I lung cancer. At the level of the study: Radiotherapy took the form of SBRT (3 to 5 fractions) with a biologically effective dose of at least 100 Gy.

A word on this clonotype: Its matching antigen is unknown.

From genomic DNA, two-round multiplex PCR was used to amplify TCR beta CDR3. Initially, in first-round PCR, primers specific to each TRBV and TRBJ gene were used. TCRdb re-derived calls from the multiplex PCR reads in MiXCR, one entry per CDR3 protein. The table has over 45,000 distinct CDR3 sequences, about 25% seen once. Overall study findings and caveats: After stereotactic body radiation therapy, patients with later distant metastases showed lower Shannon entropy.

The TCR comes from a donor aged 50 or older with non-small cell lung cancer. This specimen consisted of PBMCs, obtained before or after stereotactic body radiation therapy (not recorded which).

CDR3 sequence reads: CASSRIPGSVRHQPQHF. CDR3 nucleotide sequence: TGTGCCAGTAGTAGAATCCCAGGATCAGTCCGACATCAGCCCCAGCATTTT. The chain employs TRBV19 and TRBJ1-5, with D hard to call. CDR3 length: 17 amino acids. V was trimmed by 4 bases and J by 5 bases, leaving 21 bases between them. The germline CDR1 and CDR2 sequences are LNHDA and SQIVND (reference sequence).